This TCR beta chain was recovered during a study of graft-versus-host responses after intestinal transplantation. Study information: Recipients were given multivisceral, liver-intestinal, or isolated intestinal transplants. Anti-thymocyte globulin induction, then tacrolimus and steroids for around three years, went to all recipients.

The method was immunoSEQ multiplex PCR; TCRdb's version includes in-frame clones alone and lacks a portion of them. This table holds 88,000 or so clones, about 90% found once. CDR3 length: 13 amino acids. CDR1 and CDR2 (germline): KGHSH, LQKENI. V dropped 6 bases and J dropped 5 bases, with 14 bases sitting between them. Concerning this clone itself: Its antigen is not identified.

The material sequenced was unstimulated CD4+ T cells sorted from spleen or lymph node cells, taken before intestinal transplant. The J gene is TRBJ2-7, the V gene TRBV18, with D unclear. The receptor comes from a human donor who received an intestinal transplant. The CDR3 spells CASSPGVGDEQYF. The DNA of the CDR3 is TGTGCCAGCTCCCCCGGAGTGGGTGACGAGCAGTACTTC. Full variable domain (outside the CDR3, taken from reference TRBV18 and TRBJ2-7): NAGVMQNPRHLVRRRGQEARLRCSPMKGHSHVYWYRQLPEEGLKFMVYLQKENIIDESGMPKERFSAEFPKEGPSILRIQQVVRGDSAAYFCASSPGVGDEQYFGPGTRLTVT.